Below are 29 T cell receptor beta chains sequenced from a single sample in a study of T cell responses to AZD1222 COVID-19 vaccine. The repertoire was sequenced with immunoSEQ multiplex PCR; TCRdb's copy has only in-frame clones and lacks some. This sample has 40,000 to 55,000 clones, with approximately 90% found just once. The sequenced sample was peripheral blood, obtained 28 days after the second AZD1222 dose. The origin of the receptors is an adult who received the AZD1222 COVID-19 vaccine.

The V call is TRBV9, the J call TRBJ2-7; 9 positions agree with TRBD1. CDR3 length equals 15 residues. Trimming removed 0 bases from V and 4 bases from J; junction bases left unmatched: 5. Germline V lookup: CDR1 SGDLS, CDR2 YYNGEE. The CDR3 is CASSVEGQGTYEQYF. Written as DNA, the CDR3 is TGTGCCAGCAGCGTAGAGGGACAGGGAACATACGAGCAGTACTTC.

The rearrangement links TRBV30 to TRBJ1-1; D is perhaps TRBD1 (5 bases). Germline assignment: CDR1 GTSNPN and CDR2 SVGIG (reference sequence). The CDR3 contains 13 residues. V lost 8 bases and J lost 1, with 14 bases in between. The CDR3 loop is CARGVGANTEAFF. CDR3 in DNA: TGTGCCCGAGGGGTGGGTGCGAACACTGAAGCTTTCTTT.

The chain joins TRBV13 to TRBJ2-7; TRBD2 aligns across 10 bases. CDR1 is PRHDT and CDR2 is FYEKMQ in the germline V gene (reference sequence). J was trimmed by 2 bases and V by 5 bases; bases with no gene match: 6. There are 15 residues in the CDR3. The CDR3 region is CASSTWTSGTYEQYF. The CDR3 DNA sequence: TGTGCCAGCAGCACTTGGACTAGCGGTACCTACGAGCAGTACTTC.

The rearrangement links TRBV28 to TRBJ1-5, with D maybe TRBD1 (5 bases). Germline V lookup: CDR1 MDHEN, CDR2 SYDVKM. The length of the CDR3 is 13 residues. V was shortened by 8 bases and J by 3 bases, with 11 bases between the two germline ends. DNA of the CDR3: TGTGCCAGCGTAGGGGCGTACAATCAGCCCCAGCATTTT. Residues: CASVGAYNQPQHF. The variable domain in full, with the rest retrieved from reference TRBV28 and TRBJ1-5, is DVKVTQSSRYLVKRTGEKVFLECVQDMDHENMFWYRQDPGLGLRLIYFSYDVKMKEKGDIPEGYSVSREKKERFSLILESASTNQTSMYLCASVGAYNQPQHFGDGTRLSIL.

V and J are TRBV19 and TRBJ2-7; D ambiguous. The ends were cut back, 8 bases at V and 5 bases at J, with 16 bases in the middle. Germline loops: CDR1 LNHDA, CDR2 SQIVND (reference sequence). The CDR3 runs 13 residues. DNA for the CDR3: TGTGCCAGTTCCCGTATGGACGCGGACGAGCAGTACTTC. Amino acids: CASSRMDADEQYF.

With respect to this clone: One end of the junction is discordant with germline, which a read error may explain. This chain connects TRBV27 to TRBJ1-2; D is unresolved. CDR3 length: 10 residues. Germline V gene lookup returns CDR1 MNHEY and CDR2 SMNVEV (reference sequence). As DNA, the CDR3 is TGTGCCAGCAGGCAGTGGTGTGGCGTCTTC. It yields the protein CASRQWCGVF.

This chain joins TRBV19 and TRBJ2-2; tentative D call: TRBD2 (6 bases). The CDR3 sequence is 14 residues long. Germline lookup yields CDR1 LNHDA and CDR2 SQIVND (reference sequence). Trimming shortened V by 7 bases and J by 5 bases, and 14 bases separated the two germline ends. CDR3 in amino acids: CASKRAKETGELFF. CDR3 sequence (DNA): TGTGCCAGTAAGCGGGCTAAAGAAACCGGGGAGCTGTTTTTT.

The chain employs TRBV5-6 and TRBJ2-1, with 7 bases that match TRBD2. J gave up 4 bases and V 2 bases, and 6 bases lay outside the gene matches. This CDR3 is 15 amino acids long. Germline CDR1 reads SGHDT; CDR2 reads YYEEEE. CDR3 coding DNA: TGTGCCAGCAGCTTCGGCGGGAGCACATACAATGAGCAGTTCTTC. Translation gives CASSFGGSTYNEQFF.

The genes are TRBV7-3 and TRBJ2-2; TRBD1 matches at 10 bases. The germline V gene has CDR1 SGHTA and CDR2 FQGTGA. After removal of 5 bases from V and 7 bases from J, the junction contained 7 bases not matched to a gene. CDR3 length: 15 residues. DNA for the CDR3: TGTGCCAGCAGCCTACTGACAGGGGGCAGCGGGGAGCTGTTTTTT. This sequence encodes CASSLLTGGSGELFF.

The chain employs TRBV30 and TRBJ2-7; TRBD2 matches at 10 bases. Trimming removed 3 bases from V and 5 bases from J; junction bases left unmatched: 4. The CDR3 runs to 13 residues. Germline-derived CDR1 and CDR2 are GTSNPN and SVGIG (reference sequence). CDR3 sequence reads: CAWRLAGVNEQYF. The CDR3, as DNA: TGTGCCTGGAGGCTAGCGGGAGTCAACGAGCAGTACTTC.

This chain links TRBV6-4 with TRBJ2-2; D gene ambiguous. The germline gives CDR1 MRHNA, CDR2 SNTAGT. V was cut by 2 bases and J by 9 bases, with 13 bases left in between. CDR3 size: 14 residues. CDR3 sequence (DNA): TGTGCCAGCAGTGACCCACAATCGGCCTGGGAGCTGTTTTTT. Residues: CASSDPQSAWELFF.

V usage is TRBV24-1 and J usage is TRBJ1-2; D is possibly TRBD1 (5 bases). In germline, CDR1 is KGHDR, CDR2 SFDVKD. V was shortened by 4 bases and J by 5 bases, with 10 bases between the two germline ends. The CDR3 contains 13 residues. CDR3 DNA: TGTGCCACCAGTGACAGGGCTCGGTATGGCTACACCTTC. Translation: CATSDRARYGYTF.

J is TRBJ2-5 and V is TRBV9, with D tentatively TRBD2 (7 bases). Germline V gene lookup returns CDR1 SGDLS and CDR2 YYNGEE. V lost 0 bases to trimming and J lost 4 bases, with 10 bases between them. The CDR3 length is 14 residues. The CDR3 sequence is CASSVDGGRETQYF. In DNA, the CDR3 is TGTGCCAGCAGCGTAGACGGGGGGCGAGAGACCCAGTACTTC.

The chain combines TRBV27 with TRBJ2-5; 9 nucleotides agree with TRBD2. CDR1 is MNHEY and CDR2 is SMNVEV in the germline V gene (reference sequence). The CDR3 contains 14 residues. V dropped 0 bases and J dropped 4; count of bases not matched to a gene: 0. CDR3 nucleotide sequence: TGTGCCAGCAGTTTATCGCGGGGGGGAGAGACCCAGTACTTC. Its translation is CASSLSRGGETQYF.

The V call is TRBV28, the J call TRBJ2-1; the match to TRBD2 covers 7 bases. Looked up from germline, CDR1 is MDHEN and CDR2 is SYDVKM. V shed 7 bases and J 1 base; nucleotides not matched to a gene: 7. The CDR3 loop spans 15 amino acids. CDR3 sequence reads: CASTRGGDSYNEQFF. Written as DNA, the CDR3 is TGTGCCAGCACCCGCGGGGGAGATTCCTACAATGAGCAGTTCTTC.

The V gene is TRBV2, the J gene TRBJ2-1, with D unclear. Germline assignment: CDR1 SNHLY and CDR2 FYNNEI. V was clipped by 4 bases and J by 2 bases, with 9 bases between them. The CDR3 extends over 14 amino acids. CDR3 amino acids: CASSGSWAYNEQFF. CDR3 nucleotide sequence: TGTGCCAGCAGTGGGAGTTGGGCCTACAATGAGCAGTTCTTC.

The rearrangement uses TRBV7-9 and TRBJ1-1; no definite D call. This CDR3 region has 14 residues. CDR1 is SEHNR and CDR2 is FQNEAQ in the germline V gene (reference sequence). V lost 3 bases, J lost 2 bases, and 10 bases lay in between. The CDR3 region has the DNA TGTGCCAGCAGCTTTTCGACTCTTAACACTGAAGCTTTCTTT. This sequence encodes CASSFSTLNTEAFF. Together with reference TRBV7-9 and TRBJ1-1, the CDR3 gives the full variable domain: DTGVSQNPRHKITKRGQNVTFRCDPISEHNRLYWYRQTLGQGPEFLTYFQNEAQLEKSRLLSDRFSAERPKGSFSTLEIQRTEQGDSAMYLCASSFSTLNTEAFFGQGTRLTVV.

J is TRBJ1-1 and V is TRBV12-3 or TRBV12-4, with TRBD1 matching over 8 bases. J was trimmed by 0 bases and V by 11 bases; bases with no gene match: 5. CDR3 length equals 13 residues. CDR3 sequence: CAFQDRVNTEAFF. Here the CDR3 DNA reads TGTGCCTTCCAGGACAGGGTGAACACTGAAGCTTTCTTT.

J is TRBJ1-6 and V is TRBV4-3; D perhaps matches TRBD1 (6 bases). V was shortened by 3 bases and J by 7 bases, with 16 bases between the two germline ends. The CDR3 length is 16 residues. Germline values: CDR1 LGHNA, CDR2 YSLEER. The CDR3 sequence is CASSQDFTGSNSPLHF. CDR3 DNA: TGCGCCAGCAGCCAGGACTTTACAGGGAGCAATTCACCCCTCCACTTT.

The chain employs TRBV25-1 and TRBJ1-2, with a tentative D call TRBD1 (5 bases). The CDR3 consists of 13 residues. Germline loops: CDR1 MGHDK, CDR2 SYGVNS. V lost 3 bases and J lost 4, with 9 bases in between. CDR3 DNA sequence: TGTGCCAGCAGTGAGGCGGGGGGCTATGGCTACACCTTC. This gives the protein CASSEAGGYGYTF.

The chain joins TRBV6-1 to TRBJ1-5; D may be TRBD1 (5 bases). The CDR3 sequence is 17 residues long. The germline V gene has CDR1 MNHNS and CDR2 SASEGT. Trimming left V 0 bases short and J 0 bases short, with 12 bases between. The CDR3 here is CASSEAMTVNSNQPQHF. The CDR3 nucleotides read TGTGCCAGCAGTGAAGCGATGACAGTAAATAGCAATCAGCCCCAGCATTTT.

This sequence joins TRBV19 and TRBJ2-2, with a weak D call TRBD2 (5 bases). The ends were cut back, 7 bases at V and 1 base at J, with 10 bases in the middle. Germline values: CDR1 LNHDA, CDR2 SQIVND (reference sequence). The CDR3 contains 14 residues. Here the CDR3 DNA reads TGTGCCAGTACTATCGGGATGAACACCGGGGAGCTGTTTTTT. This gives the protein CASTIGMNTGELFF.

This sequence joins TRBV9 and TRBJ1-6; D remains ambiguous. The CDR3 has 18 amino acids. Trimming cost V 0 bases and J 2 bases, with 15 bases left between them. Germline CDR1 is SGDLS and CDR2 is YYNGEE. The CDR3 DNA reads TGTGCCAGCAGCGTAGGCCTTGGCAGTCATACCTATAATTCACCCCTCCACTTT. Encoded protein: CASSVGLGSHTYNSPLHF.

The V gene is TRBV4-1, the J gene TRBJ2-7; 8 nucleotides align to TRBD2. Germline assignment: CDR1 MGHRA and CDR2 YSYEKL. Germline trimming cut 2 bases from V and 0 bases from J; bases unmatched to any gene: 6. This CDR3 has 16 amino acids. The CDR3 nucleotides are TGCGCCAGCAGCCAACCGACTAGCGCGAGCTCCTACGAGCAGTACTTC. Translating it yields CASSQPTSASSYEQYF.

The CDR3 region has the DNA TGTGCCAGTAGTAACGGGGGCACAGAAGCTTTCTTT. The encoded protein is CASSNGGTEAFF. V and J are TRBV19 and TRBJ1-1, with a weak D call TRBD1 (6 bases). From germline, CDR1 is LNHDA and CDR2 SQIVND (reference sequence). V was trimmed by 4 bases and J by 8 bases, leaving 11 bases between them. This CDR3 region has 12 residues.

The genes are TRBV9 and TRBJ1-2; D call uncertain. This CDR3 is 14 amino acids long. Trimming removed 6 bases at V and 2 bases at J, with 14 bases between. Germline V CDR1 and CDR2: SGDLS, YYNGEE. The CDR3 loop is CASNPGGQNYGYTF. As DNA, the CDR3 is TGTGCCAGCAACCCCGGAGGTCAAAACTATGGCTACACCTTC.

V gene TRBV20-1 combines with J gene TRBJ1-4; D uncertain. CDR1 is DFQATT, CDR2 SNEGSKA, per germline (reference sequence). This CDR3 region has 12 residues. V shed 3 bases and J shed 8 bases, with 10 bases lying between them. The CDR3 protein is CSASGPWEKLFF. The CDR3 nucleotides are TGCAGTGCTAGTGGACCCTGGGAAAAACTGTTTTTT.

The V gene is TRBV2, the J gene TRBJ2-1; TRBD2 agrees at 9 bases. The CDR3 spans 15 residues. The V segment lost 7 bases and the J segment 6 bases; nucleotides outside the gene matches: 10. CDR1 and CDR2 from the germline V gene are SNHLY and FYNNEI. The CDR3 bases are TGTGCCAGCACGGGGGGACTAGCATTCTTCAATGAGCAGTTCTTC. Translating gives CASTGGLAFFNEQFF.

The rearrangement joins TRBV13 to TRBJ1-1; D ambiguous. The CDR3 runs 15 residues. Germline V gene sequence: CDR1 PRHDT, CDR2 FYEKMQ (reference sequence). Trimming cost V 2 bases and J 4 bases, with 14 bases left between them. The CDR3 sequence is CASSLNRLRGTEAFF. CDR3 nucleotides: TGTGCCAGCAGCTTAAACCGGCTACGGGGCACTGAAGCTTTCTTT.